The TCR beta chain under discussion was sequenced for a study of blood T cell repertoires in COVID-19. Looking at the study overall: Acute and convalescent COVID-19 specimens originated in the United States, Italy and Spain. Sample material is recorded as cDNA or gDNA derived from T cells, B-cell-depleted T cells, or PBMCs.

The ends were cut back, 3 bases at V and 2 bases at J, with 16 bases in the middle. The germline V gene encodes CDR1 LNHDA and CDR2 SQIVND (reference sequence). There are 16 residues in the CDR3. Original processing notes: Amplified reference gene primers provided the basis for estimating nucleated cell counts. Only in-frame clones appear in the TCRdb table, and some are missing; sequencing was by immunoSEQ multiplex PCR. The DNA was the basis for D and trimming; V, J and clone size are from that table. The sample contains under 200,000 clones, approximately 90% of which appear only once. The table lists this clone with a few counts.

Sequencing used peripheral blood. The V and J genes are TRBV19 and TRBJ1-1; a weak D match, TRBD1 (6 bases). The TCR sequence derives from a middle-aged man with acute or convalescent COVID-19. The CDR3 loop reads CASSILADSLNTEAFF. The CDR3 DNA follows: TGTGCCAGTAGTATCCTGGCGGACAGTCTTAACACTGAAGCTTTCTTT.